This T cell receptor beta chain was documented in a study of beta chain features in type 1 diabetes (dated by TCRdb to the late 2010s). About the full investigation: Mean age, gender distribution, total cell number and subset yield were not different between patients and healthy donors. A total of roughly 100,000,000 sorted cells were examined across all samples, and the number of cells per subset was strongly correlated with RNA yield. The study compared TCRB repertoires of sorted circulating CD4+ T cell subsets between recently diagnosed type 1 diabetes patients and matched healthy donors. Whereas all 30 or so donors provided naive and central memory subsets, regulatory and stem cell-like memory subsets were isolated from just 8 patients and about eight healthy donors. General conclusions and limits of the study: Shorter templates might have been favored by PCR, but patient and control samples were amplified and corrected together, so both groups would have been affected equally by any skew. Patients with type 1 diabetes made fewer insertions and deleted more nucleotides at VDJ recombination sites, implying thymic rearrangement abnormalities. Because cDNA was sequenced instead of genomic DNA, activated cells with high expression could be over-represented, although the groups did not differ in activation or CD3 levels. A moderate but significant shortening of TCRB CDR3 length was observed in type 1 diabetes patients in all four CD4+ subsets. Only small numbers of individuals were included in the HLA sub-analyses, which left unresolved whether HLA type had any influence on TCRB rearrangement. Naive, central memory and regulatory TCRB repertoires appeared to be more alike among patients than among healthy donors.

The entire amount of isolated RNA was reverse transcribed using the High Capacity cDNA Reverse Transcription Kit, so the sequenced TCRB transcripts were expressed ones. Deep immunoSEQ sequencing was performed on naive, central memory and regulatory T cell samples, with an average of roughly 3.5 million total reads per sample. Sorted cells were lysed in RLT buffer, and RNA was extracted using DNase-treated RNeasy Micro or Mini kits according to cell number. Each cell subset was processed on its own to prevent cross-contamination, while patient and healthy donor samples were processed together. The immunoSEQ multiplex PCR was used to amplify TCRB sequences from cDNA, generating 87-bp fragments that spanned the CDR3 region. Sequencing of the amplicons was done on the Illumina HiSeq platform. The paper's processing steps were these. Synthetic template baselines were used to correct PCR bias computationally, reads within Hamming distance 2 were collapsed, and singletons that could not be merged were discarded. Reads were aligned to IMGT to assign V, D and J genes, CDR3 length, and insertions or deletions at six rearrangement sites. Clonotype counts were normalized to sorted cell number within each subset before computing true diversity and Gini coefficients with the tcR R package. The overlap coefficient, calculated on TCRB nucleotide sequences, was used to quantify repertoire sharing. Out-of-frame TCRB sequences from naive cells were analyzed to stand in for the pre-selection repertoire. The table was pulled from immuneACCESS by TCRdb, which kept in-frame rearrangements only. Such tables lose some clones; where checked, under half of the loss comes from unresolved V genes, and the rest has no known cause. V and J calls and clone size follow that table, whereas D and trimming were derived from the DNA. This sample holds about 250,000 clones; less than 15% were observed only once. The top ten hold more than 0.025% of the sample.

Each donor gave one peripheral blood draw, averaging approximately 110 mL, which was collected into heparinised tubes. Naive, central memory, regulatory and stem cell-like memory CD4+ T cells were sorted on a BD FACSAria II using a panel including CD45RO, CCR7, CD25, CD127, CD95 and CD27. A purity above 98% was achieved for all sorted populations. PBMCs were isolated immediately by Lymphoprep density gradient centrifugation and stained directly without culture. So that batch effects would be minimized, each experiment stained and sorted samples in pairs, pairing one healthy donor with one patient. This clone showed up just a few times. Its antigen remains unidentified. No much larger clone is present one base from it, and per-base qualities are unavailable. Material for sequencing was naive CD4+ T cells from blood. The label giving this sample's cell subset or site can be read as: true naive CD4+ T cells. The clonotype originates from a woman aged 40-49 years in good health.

The nucleotide sequence is TGTGCCCGTCGACAGGTCGGCGAAAAACTGTTTTTT. Translation gives CARRQVGEKLFF. This chain is built from TRBV19 and TRBJ1-4; tentative D gene TRBD1, with 6 bases matching. For CDR1 and CDR2, the germline V gene (reference sequence) lists LNHDA and SQIVND. The junction carries 15 bases between V and J, which are trimmed by 11 bases and 8 bases respectively. The CDR3, cysteine through phenylalanine, is 12 amino acids long. Only CDR3 DNA remains: 36 bases, in frame from the first base.